This is a list of T cell receptor beta chains from one sample in a study of shared clonotypes between healthy human individuals. Assay used: immunoSEQ multiplex PCR; TCRdb lists only in-frame clones, some missing. The table lists about 2.3 million clones, approximately 93% of them singletons. Sequencing input: naive CD4+ T cells from PBMCs. These receptors were collected from a man aged 18 to 30 in good health. Some clones in this sample may be carry-over from other donors' samples. Each CDR3 is given with its conserved first and last residue. D genes are given only for firm matches. Clone size is given for some rows only: seen once, a few or many times, or a class if the clone is expanded.

j_call clone_size v_call d_call cdr3_aa cdr3_nt
TRBJ2-2 - TRBV11-2 - CASSLVLAETGELFF TGTGCCAGCAGCTTAGTCCTAGCAGAGACCGGGGAGCTGTTTTTT
TRBJ2-7 - TRBV11-2 - CASSLEIGVYEQYF TGTGCCAGCAGCTTAGAGATCGGGGTCTACGAGCAGTACTTC
TRBJ1-1 - TRBV18 - CASSPLVGTGSMNTEAFF TGTGCCAGCTCACCATTAGTAGGGACGGGGTCCATGAACACTGAAGCTTTCTTT
TRBJ1-2 - TRBV6-5 - CASRASLGVYGYTF TGTGCCAGCAGAGCCTCGTTGGGGGTCTATGGCTACACCTTC
TRBJ1-1 - TRBV7-2 TRBD1 CASSRDGTGGGTEAFF TGTGCCAGCAGCCGAGACGGGACAGGGGGTGGCACTGAAGCTTTCTTT
TRBJ2-7 - TRBV5-1 TRBD1 CASSLSGTGLYEQYF TGCGCCAGCAGCTTGTCCGGGACAGGGCTCTACGAGCAGTACTTC
TRBJ2-3 - TRBV5-1 - CASSLGRPGIGDTQYF TGCGCCAGCAGCTTGGGGCGACCCGGCATAGGAGATACGCAGTATTTT
TRBJ1-2 - TRBV5-1 TRBD1 CASSLTGGVSYGYTF TGCGCCAGCAGCTTGACAGGGGGCGTCTCCTATGGCTACACCTTC
TRBJ2-7 - TRBV28 - CASSLPGYEQYF TGTGCCAGCAGTTTACCGGGGTACGAGCAGTACTTC
TRBJ2-6 - TRBV28 - CASRSQGAGANVLTF TGTGCCAGCAGATCACAGGGCGCTGGGGCCAACGTCCTGACTTTC
TRBJ2-5 once TRBV18 - CASSPSWGEGETQYF TGTGCCAGCTCACCCAGTTGGGGCGAGGGAGAGACCCAGTACTTC
TRBJ2-5 - TRBV6-1 - CASSEVPGETQYF TGTGCCAGCAGTGAAGTACCGGGGGAGACCCAGTACTTC
TRBJ1-5 - TRBV28 TRBD1 CASSLSTGGNQPQHF TGTGCCAGCAGTTTATCAACAGGGGGCAATCAGCCCCAGCATTTT
TRBJ2-1 - TRBV28 - CASSFGQIEQFF TGTGCCAGCAGTTTTGGGCAGATCGAGCAGTTCTTC
TRBJ2-5 few TRBV28 - CASSTPTETQYF TGTGCCAGCAGCACCCCAACGGAGACCCAGTACTTC
TRBJ2-1 once TRBV9 TRBD2 CASSPRLAASYNEQFF TGTGCCAGCAGCCCCCGACTAGCGGCTTCCTACAATGAGCAGTTCTTC
TRBJ2-3 - TRBV4-1 TRBD2 CASSQDGRGPTDTQYF TGCGCCAGCAGCCAAGACGGGAGGGGACCCACAGATACGCAGTATTTT
TRBJ1-1 - TRBV5-1 TRBD1 CASSPGTEGTEAFF TGCGCCAGCAGCCCAGGGACAGAGGGAACTGAAGCTTTCTTT
TRBJ1-1 - TRBV19 - CASSLQDKFTEAFF TGTGCCAGTAGCCTACAGGACAAATTCACTGAAGCTTTCTTT
TRBJ1-3 - TRBV5-4 - CASSFKGAGNTIYF TGTGCCAGCAGCTTTAAGGGAGCTGGAAACACCATATATTTT
TRBJ1-1 - TRBV30 - CARGGEGNTEAFF TGTGCCCGAGGTGGGGAGGGGAACACTGAAGCTTTCTTT
TRBJ2-1 - TRBV7-9 - CASSLRTDLSSYNEQFF TGTGCCAGCAGCTTAAGGACGGATCTCAGCTCCTACAATGAGCAGTTCTTC
TRBJ2-7 - TRBV10-1 TRBD1 CASSDRPGGAYEQYF TGCGCCAGCAGTGATCGACCAGGGGGCGCCTACGAGCAGTACTTC
TRBJ2-7 - TRBV7-9 - CASSLSQNLGYEQYF TGTGCCAGCAGCTTATCTCAAAATCTGGGCTACGAGCAGTACTTC
TRBJ2-1 - TRBV11-2 - CASSLEGVGAYNEQFF TGTGCCAGCAGCTTAGAAGGGGTAGGGGCCTACAATGAGCAGTTCTTC
TRBJ2-2 - TRBV27 TRBD2 CASRERTSGINTGELFF TGTGCCAGCAGGGAAAGGACTAGCGGGATTAACACCGGGGAGCTGTTTTTT
TRBJ1-1 few TRBV9 - CASSRIVGAFEAFF TGTGCCAGCAGTAGGATCGTGGGGGCCTTTGAAGCTTTCTTT
TRBJ2-2 - TRBV6-7 - CASSYPGRYDEGTGELFF TGTGCCAGCAGTTACCCGGGACGATACGACGAGGGGACCGGGGAGCTGTTTTTT
TRBJ2-4 - TRBV7-9 TRBD1 CASSPLTGGAENIQYF TGTGCCAGCAGCCCCCTTACAGGGGGCGCCGAAAACATTCAGTACTTC
TRBJ2-7 - TRBV28 TRBD2 CASTGQGGEQYF TGTGCCAGCACCGGTCAGGGAGGGGAGCAGTACTTC
TRBJ2-2 few TRBV5-4 - CAVRAQRNTGELFF TGTGCCGTAAGGGCGCAAAGAAACACCGGGGAGCTGTTTTTT
TRBJ2-1 - TRBV5-1 - CASSLGTTAYNEQFF TGCGCCAGCAGCTTGGGGACTACTGCCTACAATGAGCAGTTCTTC
TRBJ2-1 - TRBV7-2 TRBD2 CASSFRMVAGYNEQFF TGTGCCAGCAGCTTTAGGATGGTAGCGGGGTACAATGAGCAGTTCTTC
TRBJ2-7 - TRBV7-9 TRBD1 CASSPTGGISYEQYF TGTGCCAGCAGCCCGACAGGGGGCATATCCTACGAGCAGTACTTC
TRBJ1-2 - TRBV10-3 - CAISDSLYGYTF TGTGCCATCAGTGACAGCCTTTATGGCTACACCTTC
TRBJ2-4 - TRBV15 - CATSRDRGATGWKNIQYF TGTGCCACCAGCAGAGATAGGGGGGCGACAGGTTGGAAAAACATTCAGTACTTC
TRBJ2-3 - TRBV6-1 - CASNIRGGLGDTQYF TGTGCCAGCAACATTCGTGGGGGACTGGGCGATACGCAGTATTTT
TRBJ2-5 - TRBV7-8 - CASSSETSLGETQYF TGTGCCAGCAGCTCCGAGACTAGTTTGGGAGAGACCCAGTACTTC
TRBJ2-3 - TRBV5-1 TRBD2 CASSSGLAGEADTQYF TGCGCCAGCAGCTCCGGACTAGCGGGAGAGGCAGATACGCAGTATTTT
TRBJ2-1 once TRBV5-1 TRBD2 CASGEAGGPNEQFF TGCGCCAGCGGAGAAGCGGGAGGGCCTAATGAGCAGTTCTTC
TRBJ1-1 few TRBV5-4 - CASSLDTEAFF TGTGCCAGCAGCCTAGACACTGAAGCTTTCTTT
TRBJ2-5 - TRBV11-3 TRBD1 CASSSSGQGQTQYF TGTGCCAGCAGCTCCTCGGGACAGGGTCAGACCCAGTACTTC
TRBJ2-7 - TRBV11-3 TRBD2 CASSLDLGTSGRGPYEQYF TGTGCCAGCAGCTTAGATTTAGGGACTAGCGGGAGAGGCCCCTACGAGCAGTACTTC
TRBJ2-1 - TRBV5-4 - CASSSGPSSYNEQFF TGTGCCAGCAGCTCCGGACCTAGCTCCTACAATGAGCAGTTCTTC
TRBJ2-7 - TRBV27 TRBD1 CASRIQGGDRGRTRSYEQYF TGTGCCAGCCGAATCCAGGGTGGGGACAGGGGACGTACGAGGTCCTACGAGCAGTACTTC
TRBJ2-7 - TRBV5-1 TRBD2 CASSPIAGGNEQYF TGCGCCAGCAGCCCTATAGCGGGAGGGAACGAGCAGTACTTC
TRBJ1-1 few TRBV28 - CASSLLQENTEAFF TGTGCCAGCAGTTTATTACAGGAGAACACTGAAGCTTTCTTT
TRBJ2-1 - TRBV5-1 - CASKRSLPQLYNEQFF TGCGCCAGCAAAAGGAGCCTACCCCAGCTTTACAATGAGCAGTTCTTC
TRBJ1-3 - TRBV9 - CASSVTNSGNTIYF TGTGCCAGCAGCGTAACCAACTCTGGAAACACCATATATTTT
TRBJ1-5 - TRBV2 - CASTASFGFGQPQHF TGTGCCAGCACCGCTTCTTTCGGGTTCGGTCAGCCCCAGCATTTT
TRBJ2-1 - TRBV9 - CASSVAPSSYNEQFF TGTGCCAGCAGCGTAGCTCCCAGCTCCTACAATGAGCAGTTCTTC
TRBJ1-1 - TRBV5-1 - CASSPSGLGEAFF TGCGCCAGCAGCCCTTCAGGTCTAGGTGAAGCTTTCTTT
TRBJ1-1 - TRBV5-1 - CASSLAEGYTEAFF TGCGCCAGCAGCTTGGCTGAGGGTTACACTGAAGCTTTCTTT
TRBJ2-7 once TRBV25-1 - CASSEQDSIYEQYF TGTGCCAGCAGTGAACAGGACAGCATCTACGAGCAGTACTTC
TRBJ1-1 - TRBV5-1 - CASSVSSGTEAFF TGCGCCAGCAGCGTCAGTTCGGGTACTGAAGCTTTCTTT
TRBJ1-2 few TRBV11-2 - CASSLGLYGYTF TGTGCCAGCAGCTTAGGACTTTATGGCTACACCTTC